This T cell receptor beta chain was identified in a study of tumor and adjacent non-tumor tissue in lung cancer. Study overall: Patients were aged roughly 30 to 76, nine to eleven men and roughly five women, stage I to III.

CDR3 length equals 14 residues. CDR1 and CDR2 (germline): SGHDN, FVKESK. V lost 4 bases and J lost 6, with 12 bases in between. Points on this clonotype: Its specificity is not known. This may stem from a read error, because a much larger clone lies one nucleotide away. The final CDR3 position lacks the conserved phenylalanine or tryptophan, pointing to a likely read error.

The template was RNA from unsorted bulk tissue. Distant lung tissue was collected more than 3 cm away from the tumor edge. Regarding the study as a whole: Shorter survival was associated with higher TCR diversity in tumors. Significantly higher TCR diversity was found in tumor than normal lung.

Three rounds of nested PCR, following a modified ARM-PCR protocol, produced the TCRbeta library. TCRdb passed the multiplex PCR reads through MiXCR, listing each CDR3 protein once. The data hold tens of thousands of distinct CDR3 sequences, with about 61% observed a single time. V gene TRBV14 combines with J gene TRBJ2-2; the D is unclear. The sample comprised distant non-tumor lung tissue. This sequence was found in a man aged 65-85 years with non-small cell lung cancer. The CDR3 loop reads CASSRLGFPGELFS. DNA for the CDR3: TGTGCCAGCAGCCGGCTGGGGTTTCCCGGGGAGCTGTTTTCT.